Listed here is a single T cell receptor (beta chain). No antigen is known for it. In TCRdb, the 5' RACE reads were re-called with MiXCR into one record per CDR3 protein. The table has tens of thousands of distinct CDR3 sequences, about 3.5% seen once. Germline CDR1 and CDR2: KGHSH and LQKENI. The ends were cut back, 4 bases at V and 4 bases at J, with 7 bases in the middle. The CDR3 totals 13 residues. These data come from a study of neurological immune-mediated disorders. Study results and limitations: Healthy controls had more TCR clonal expansion than multiple sclerosis, which showed the least, whereas HTLV-1-associated myelopathy showed the most.

This clonotype originated in a man younger than 45 with multiple sclerosis. The chain has TRBV18 and TRBJ2-2; D unresolved. The sequenced material came from PBMCs. In DNA, the CDR3 is TGTGCCAGCTCACGAGAGACCACCGGGGAGCTGTTTTTT. Protein: CASSRETTGELFF.